This T cell receptor beta chain was observed in a study of blood T cell repertoires in COVID-19. For the study at large: Nucleic acid was either cDNA or gDNA, and it came from T cells, B-cell-depleted T cells, or PBMCs.

The repertoire was sequenced with immunoSEQ multiplex PCR; TCRdb's copy has only in-frame clones and lacks some. The profile covers some 530,000 clones, with over 75% appearing a single time and approximately 3.2% taken by the ten largest. Unmatched junction bases numbered 2, after V lost 0 bases and J lost 5 bases. The germline V gene encodes CDR1 MGHRA and CDR2 YSYEKL. This CDR3 region has 14 residues. The clonotype was recovered from a human donor in a cohort sampled during active COVID-19. The rearrangement uses TRBV4-1 and TRBJ2-7, with TRBD1 matching over 9 bases. Sequencing was carried out using peripheral blood. This chain's CDR3 is CASSQEDRGNEQYF. The CDR3 DNA follows: TGCGCCAGCAGCCAAGAGGACAGGGGCAACGAGCAGTACTTC.